This TCR beta chain was sequenced in a study of shared clonotypes between healthy human individuals. Notes on the study in general: Approximately 5% of naive CD4 clonotypes were shared across a few donors.

The naive CD8 fraction comprised CD45RO-negative cells positively selected for CCR7 and excluded terminally differentiated effector memory CD45RA+ cells. Profiling relied on immunoSEQ multiplex PCR, and the TCRdb table lists in-frame clones only, not all of them. The sample carries 660,000 or so clones, 96% recorded once. The CDR3 runs 12 residues. V lost 2 bases and J lost 4, with 6 bases in between. Germline loops: CDR1 SGHNT, CDR2 YYREEE (reference sequence). To note about this clone: The antigen is unknown.

V usage is TRBV5-4 and J usage is TRBJ1-1; unclear D gene. The source material was naive CD8+ T cells sorted from blood. The sequence derives from a woman younger than 45 in good health. The CDR3 reads CASSFGSTEAFF. The CDR3 DNA is TGTGCCAGCAGCTTTGGGTCCACTGAAGCTTTCTTT.